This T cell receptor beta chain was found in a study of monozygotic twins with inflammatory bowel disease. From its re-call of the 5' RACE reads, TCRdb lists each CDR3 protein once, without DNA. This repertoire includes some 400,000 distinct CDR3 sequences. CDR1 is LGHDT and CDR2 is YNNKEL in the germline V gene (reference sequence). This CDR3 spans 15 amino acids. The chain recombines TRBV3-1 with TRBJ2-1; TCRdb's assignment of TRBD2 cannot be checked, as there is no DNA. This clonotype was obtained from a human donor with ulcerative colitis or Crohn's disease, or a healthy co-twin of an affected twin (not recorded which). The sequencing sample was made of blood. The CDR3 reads CASSQSVSGYNEQFF.